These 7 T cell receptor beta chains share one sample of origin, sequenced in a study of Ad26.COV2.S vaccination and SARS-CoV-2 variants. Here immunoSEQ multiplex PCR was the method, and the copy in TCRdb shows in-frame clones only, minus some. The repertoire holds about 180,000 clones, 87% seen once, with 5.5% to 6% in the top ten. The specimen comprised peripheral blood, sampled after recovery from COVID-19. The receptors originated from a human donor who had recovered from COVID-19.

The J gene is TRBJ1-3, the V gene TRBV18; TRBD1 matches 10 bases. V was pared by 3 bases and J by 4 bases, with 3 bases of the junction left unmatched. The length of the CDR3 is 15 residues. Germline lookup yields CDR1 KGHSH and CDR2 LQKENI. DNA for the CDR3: TGTGCCAGCTCACCGGGGACAGGGGCCGGAAACACCATATATTTT. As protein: CASSPGTGAGNTIYF.

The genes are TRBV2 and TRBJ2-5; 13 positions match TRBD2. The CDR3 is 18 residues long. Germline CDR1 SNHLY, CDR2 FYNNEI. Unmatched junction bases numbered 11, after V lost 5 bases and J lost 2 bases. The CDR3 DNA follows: TGTGCCAGCAGTCAAAGACTAGCGGGGGGCCTTATACAAGAGACCCAGTACTTC. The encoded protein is CASSQRLAGGLIQETQYF.

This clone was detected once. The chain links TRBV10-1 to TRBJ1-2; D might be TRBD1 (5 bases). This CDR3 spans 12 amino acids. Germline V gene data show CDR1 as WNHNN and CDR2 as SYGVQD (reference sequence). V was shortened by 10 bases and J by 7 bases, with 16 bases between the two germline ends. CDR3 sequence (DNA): TGCGCCATCACGGAGGGGTTGATTGGCTACACCTTC. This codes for CAITEGLIGYTF.

CDR3 amino acids: CSVVWGADQPQHF. The CDR3 DNA sequence: TGCAGCGTTGTGTGGGGGGCCGATCAGCCCCAGCATTTT. The chain recombines TRBV29-1 with TRBJ1-5, with D perhaps TRBD1 (6 bases). In germline, CDR1 is SQVTM, CDR2 ANQGSEA. Between the trimmed V and J ends, which lost 4 bases and 5 bases, there was a span of 12 bases. The CDR3 spans 13 residues.

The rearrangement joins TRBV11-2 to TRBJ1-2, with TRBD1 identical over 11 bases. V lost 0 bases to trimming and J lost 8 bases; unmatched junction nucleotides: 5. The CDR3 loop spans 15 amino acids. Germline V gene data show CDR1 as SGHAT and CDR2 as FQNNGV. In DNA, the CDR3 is TGTGCCAGCAGCTTAGACAGGGACAGGGGGAGCGGCTACACCTTC. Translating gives CASSLDRDRGSGYTF.

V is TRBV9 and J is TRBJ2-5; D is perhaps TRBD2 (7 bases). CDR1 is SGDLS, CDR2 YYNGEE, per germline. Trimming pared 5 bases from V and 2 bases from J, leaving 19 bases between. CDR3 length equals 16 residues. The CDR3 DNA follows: TGTGCCAGCAGTCTCTCGGGGGCTAGCGGACAAGAGACCCAGTACTTC. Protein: CASSLSGASGQETQYF.

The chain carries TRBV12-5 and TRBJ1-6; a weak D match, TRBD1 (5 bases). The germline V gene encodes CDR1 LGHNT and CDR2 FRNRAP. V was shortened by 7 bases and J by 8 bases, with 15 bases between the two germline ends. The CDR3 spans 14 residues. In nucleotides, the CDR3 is TGTGCTAGTGCCTCGACAGAAGAGGATTCACCCCTCCACTTT. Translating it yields CASASTEEDSPLHF.